Listed below are T cell receptor beta chains from one sample, sequenced in a study of blood T cells in healthy people across ages. TCRdb reanalysed the 5' RACE reads using MiXCR and keeps one entry per CDR3 protein. This table holds more than 800,000 distinct CDR3 sequences, under 55% found once. Sequencing input: blood. These receptors came from a woman aged 60 to 75 in good health. The CDR3 runs from the conserved cysteine through the conserved F or W. D genes are given only for firm matches. Size values are once, few and many counts, or a class for expanded clones, and some rows have none.

TRBJ2-3,once,TRBV20-1,TRBD2,TGCAGTGCCCTGACTAGCGGGGCTAGCACAGATACGCAGTATTTT,CSALTSGASTDTQYF
TRBJ1-1,.,TRBV30,.,TGTGCCTGGAGACAGGGCTTGGCCACTGAAGCTTTCTTT,CAWRQGLATEAFF
TRBJ2-5,few,TRBV29-1,.,TGCAGCGTTGCAGGGAGAGAAGAGACCCAGTACTTC,CSVAGREETQYF
TRBJ2-5,.,TRBV27,TRBD1,TGTGCCAGTAAAAACAGGGGACCCAACCCACAAGAGACCCAGTACTTC,CASKNRGPNPQETQYF
TRBJ2-7,.,TRBV7-9,TRBD2,TGTGCCAGCAGCAGAGCAGCGGGAGTCTACGAGCAGTACTTC,CASSRAAGVYEQYF
TRBJ1-2,once,TRBV9,.,TGTGCCAGCAGCGTAGAAAACAGCGATTATGGCTACACCTTC,CASSVENSDYGYTF
TRBJ2-1,once,TRBV12-3/TRBV12-4,TRBD2,TGTGCCAGCAGTTTAAATCTAGCGGGAGTCCATGAGCAGTTCTTC,CASSLNLAGVHEQFF
TRBJ2-7,few,TRBV15,.,TGTGCCACCAGCAGAGATGGTGATGCCTACGAGCAGTACTTC,CATSRDGDAYEQYF
TRBJ2-3,once,TRBV6-1,TRBD2,TGTGCCAGCAGTGATTCAGCGGGAGGGAGCACAGATACGCAGTATTTT,CASSDSAGGSTDTQYF
TRBJ1-4,.,TRBV5-1,TRBD1,TGCGCCAGCAGCCAAAGGACAGGGGAAATTTGGGAAAAACTGTTTTTT,CASSQRTGEIWEKLFF
TRBJ2-4,few,TRBV29-1,.,TGCAGCGTTGGTGCAGGCCTGGGACGGATTCAGTACTTC,CSVGAGLGRIQYF
TRBJ2-7,.,TRBV12-3/TRBV12-4,.,TGTGCCAGCAGTTTAATTAAGGGATCAACCCTTCGGGGCTACGAGCAGTACTTC,CASSLIKGSTLRGYEQYF
TRBJ2-7,few,TRBV27,.,TGTGCCAGCAGTTCCCCGGGCACTATCTACGAGCAGTACTTC,CASSSPGTIYEQYF
TRBJ1-2,.,TRBV30,.,TGTGCCTGGAACGGGGGGCGGGACTATGGCTACACCTTC,CAWNGGRDYGYTF
TRBJ1-1,once,TRBV18,.,TGTGCCAGCTCACCCGCCATCGGGGGCACTGAAGCTTTCTTT,CASSPAIGGTEAFF
TRBJ2-7,.,TRBV10-2,.,TGCGCCAGCAGCGGAGGGTACGACGAGCAGTACTTC,CASSGGYDEQYF
TRBJ2-1,.,TRBV20-1,TRBD2,TGCAGTGCTAGAAGAACGACTAGCGGGAGAGATGAGCAGTTCTTC,CSARRTTSGRDEQFF
TRBJ2-1,few,TRBV12-3/TRBV12-4,TRBD2,TGTGCCAGCAGTTCATCCGGGACTAGCGGGAACAATGAGCAGTTCTTC,CASSSSGTSGNNEQFF
TRBJ2-1,few,TRBV20-1,TRBD2,TGCAGTGCTGAGCTCGGGACTAGCGGGAGTAATGAGCAGTTCTTC,CSAELGTSGSNEQFF
TRBJ2-2,.,TRBV6-6,TRBD2,TGTGCCACCGGGACTAGCGGGAAGGGGGAGCTGTTTTTT,CATGTSGKGELFF
TRBJ2-1,few,TRBV28,TRBD2,TGTGCCAGCAGTTTAATGACTAGCGGGCGGAATGAGCAGTTCTTC,CASSLMTSGRNEQFF
TRBJ2-7,few,TRBV10-3,.,TGTGCCATCAGTGGAGTATCCTACGAGCAGTACTTC,CAISGVSYEQYF
TRBJ2-7,few,TRBV27,TRBD1,TGTGCCAGCAGTTCCGGGACAGGGGGAACGCGCGAGCAGTACTTC,CASSSGTGGTREQYF
TRBJ2-5,.,TRBV11-2,TRBD2,TGTGCCAGCAGCTCCGACCGTAGCGGGAGTTGGAATGAGCAGTACTTC,CASSSDRSGSWNEQYF
TRBJ2-1,.,TRBV7-8,TRBD1,TGTGCCAGCTCCTCCCGGACAGGCTCCTACAATGAGCAGTTCTTC,CASSSRTGSYNEQFF
TRBJ2-2,few,TRBV9,.,TGTGCCAGCACCCCCGACAGCGGTAACACCGGGGAGCTGTTTTTT,CASTPDSGNTGELFF
TRBJ2-7,.,TRBV7-8,.,TGTGCCAGCAGCCCCCTCTTAGGGGGAGGTTCCGAGCAGTACTTC,CASSPLLGGGSEQYF
TRBJ2-7,few,TRBV25-1,TRBD1,TGTGCCAACGAATCCGGGACAGCCTACTACGAGCAGTACTTC,CANESGTAYYEQYF
TRBJ2-1,.,TRBV5-1,TRBD1,TGCGCCAGCAGCTTGTGGCTATTGGGACAGGTGGTCAATGAGCAGTTCTTC,CASSLWLLGQVVNEQFF
TRBJ2-1,.,TRBV29-1,.,TGCAGCGCCGGGCCGTGGGCGGGATTGGGTTTGAATGAGCAGTTCTTC,CSAGPWAGLGLNEQFF
TRBJ2-3,.,TRBV20-1,.,TGCAGTGCGAGCGCCCCAATGATCTCGCCCGAACTAGGAGGCACAGATACGCAGTATTTT,CSASAPMISPELGGTDTQYF
TRBJ2-7,few,TRBV6-6,.,TGTGCCAGCAGTTACTCGAGCGGGTCAAGCTCCTACGAGCAGTACTTC,CASSYSSGSSSYEQYF
TRBJ2-7,.,TRBV9,.,TGTGCCAGCAGCGTAGCACAGGGAAGGTCCTACGAGCAGTACTTC,CASSVAQGRSYEQYF
TRBJ2-7,few,TRBV27,TRBD1,TGTGCCAGCAGTTTATCGACAGGGACCGCCTACGAGCAGTACTTC,CASSLSTGTAYEQYF
TRBJ2-7,.,TRBV20-1,.,TGCAGTGCTAACCGGGACGCCGGGTACGAGCAGTACTTC,CSANRDAGYEQYF
TRBJ2-7,many,TRBV12-3/TRBV12-4,.,TGTGCCAGCAGTTACGGCAATGAGCAGTACTTC,CASSYGNEQYF
TRBJ2-7,.,TRBV7-9,TRBD1,TGTGCCAGCAGCTTGAGGGGGCAGGACGCCTCCTACGAGCAGTACTTC,CASSLRGQDASYEQYF
TRBJ2-7,few,TRBV27,.,TGTGCCAGCAGTTTATCGACTAGAACTTGGTCCTACGAGCAGTACTTC,CASSLSTRTWSYEQYF
TRBJ2-7,.,TRBV11-2,.,TGTGCCAGCAGCCTCATAGGCCATTTTGACGAGCAGTACTTC,CASSLIGHFDEQYF
TRBJ2-3,many,TRBV5-1,.,TGCGCCAGCAGCCCGGGAAGCACAGATACGCAGTATTTT,CASSPGSTDTQYF
TRBJ2-1,.,TRBV5-1,.,TGCGCCAGCAACAGGGACGGGAGCTCCTACAATGAGCAGTTCTTC,CASNRDGSSYNEQFF
TRBJ2-6,many,TRBV13,.,TGTGCCAGCAGCATTACCGGGGCCAACGTCCTGACTTTC,CASSITGANVLTF
TRBJ2-7,.,TRBV5-1,TRBD2,TGCGCCAGCAGCTTGGGTCTGCTAGCGGGAGACGAGCAGTACTTC,CASSLGLLAGDEQYF
TRBJ2-3,few,TRBV29-1,TRBD2,TGCAGCGTTGAATATGGACTAGCGGGCACAGATACGCAGTATTTT,CSVEYGLAGTDTQYF
TRBJ2-7,.,TRBV20-1,.,TGCAGTGCTAGGACGGCCGGGCTCTCCTACGAGCAGTACTTC,CSARTAGLSYEQYF
TRBJ1-4,few,TRBV12-3/TRBV12-4,.,TGTGCCAGCAGCCCAGGGGAAGAAAAACTGTTTTTT,CASSPGEEKLFF
TRBJ2-5,.,TRBV6-6,TRBD1,TGTGCCAGCAGTTACGACCAGGGGGAGAGGATACGAGGGCAGTACTTC,CASSYDQGERIRGQYF
TRBJ2-1,few,TRBV12-3/TRBV12-4,.,TGTGCCAGCAGTTTAGGGAGCTTGGTGCAGTTCTTC,CASSLGSLVQFF